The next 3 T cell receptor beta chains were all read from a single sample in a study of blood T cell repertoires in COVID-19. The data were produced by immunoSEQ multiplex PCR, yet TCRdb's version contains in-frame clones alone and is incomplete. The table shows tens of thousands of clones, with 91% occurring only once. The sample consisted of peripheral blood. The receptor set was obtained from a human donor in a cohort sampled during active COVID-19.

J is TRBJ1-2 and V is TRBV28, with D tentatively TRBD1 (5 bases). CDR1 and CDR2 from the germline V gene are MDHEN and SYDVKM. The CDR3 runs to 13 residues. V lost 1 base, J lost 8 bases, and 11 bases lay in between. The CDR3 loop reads CASSLSKGEGYTF. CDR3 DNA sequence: TGTGCCAGCAGTTTATCAAAAGGGGAAGGCTACACCTTC.

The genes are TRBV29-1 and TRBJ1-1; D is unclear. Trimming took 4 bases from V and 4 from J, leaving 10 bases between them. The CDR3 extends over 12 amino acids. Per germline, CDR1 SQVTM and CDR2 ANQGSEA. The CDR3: CSVGGGITEAFF. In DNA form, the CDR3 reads TGCAGCGTTGGGGGAGGGATCACTGAAGCTTTCTTT.

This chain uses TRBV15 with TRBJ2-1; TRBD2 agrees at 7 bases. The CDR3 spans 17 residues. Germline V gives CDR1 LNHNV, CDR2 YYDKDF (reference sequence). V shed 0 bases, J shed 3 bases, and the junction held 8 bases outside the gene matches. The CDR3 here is CATSRDYPGLVYNEQFF. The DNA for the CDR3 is TGTGCCACCAGCAGAGATTATCCCGGACTAGTCTACAATGAGCAGTTCTTC.